This T cell receptor (beta chain) was sequenced for a study of blood T cell repertoires in COVID-19. Study summary: Samples representing acute and convalescent COVID-19 were sourced from the United States, Italy and Spain. Sample material is recorded as cDNA or gDNA derived from T cells, B-cell-depleted T cells, or PBMCs.

V lost 2 bases to trimming and J lost 5 bases, with 10 bases between them. The CDR3 spans 14 residues. Germline V lookup: CDR1 MRHNA, CDR2 SNTAGT. Original processing methods: Scientists estimated how many nucleated cells there were by amplifying reference gene primers. The repertoire was sequenced with immunoSEQ multiplex PCR; TCRdb's copy has only in-frame clones and lacks some. V and J calls and clone size are those listed in that table; D and trimming were worked out from the DNA. Of 120,000 to 150,000 clones in the sample, approximately 87% were seen once. The sequenced sample consisted of peripheral blood. This TCR came from a woman in her forties with acute or convalescent COVID-19. This chain uses TRBV6-4 with TRBJ2-1; D is unresolved. The DNA of the CDR3 is TGTGCCAGCAGTGACAACGAGGTTCACAATGAGCAGTTCTTC. Translated, it gives CASSDNEVHNEQFF.